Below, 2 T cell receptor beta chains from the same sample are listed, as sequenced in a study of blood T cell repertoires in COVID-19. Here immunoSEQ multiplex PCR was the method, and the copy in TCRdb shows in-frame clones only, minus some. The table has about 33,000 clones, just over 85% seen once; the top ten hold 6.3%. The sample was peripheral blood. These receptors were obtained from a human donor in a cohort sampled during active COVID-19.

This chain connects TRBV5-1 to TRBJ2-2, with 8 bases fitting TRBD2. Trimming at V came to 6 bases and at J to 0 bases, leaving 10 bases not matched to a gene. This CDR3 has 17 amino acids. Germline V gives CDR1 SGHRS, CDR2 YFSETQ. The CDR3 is CASKLRVAGTNTGELFF. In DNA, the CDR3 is TGCGCCAGCAAGCTTAGGGTAGCGGGAACGAACACCGGGGAGCTGTTTTTT. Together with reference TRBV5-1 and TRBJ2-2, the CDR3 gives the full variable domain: KAGVTQTPRYLIKTRGQQVTLSCSPISGHRSVSWYQQTPGQGLQFLFEYFSETQRNKGNFPGRFSGRQFSNSRSEMNVSTLELGDSALYLCASKLRVAGTNTGELFFGEGSRLTVL.

The CDR3 DNA is TGTGCCAGCAGCTTAAATAGGGACAGGGGGACATCACCCCTCCACTTT. Its protein is CASSLNRDRGTSPLHF. V gene TRBV3-1 (or the pseudogene TRBV3-2) combines with J gene TRBJ1-6; the match to TRBD1 covers 11 bases. CDR1 and CDR2 (germline): LGHDT, YNNKEL (reference sequence). The trim removed 5 bases at V and 10 bases at J, leaving 10 bases unmatched. The CDR3 runs to 16 residues.